This TCR beta chain was found in a study of patients and donors after allogeneic stem cell transplantation (dated by TCRdb to about 2020). This clonotype was seen more than once but under ten times. Its antigen is still unknown. No much larger clone exists at a distance of one base, and base qualities are not known. Ends trimmed: V by 0 bases, J by 8 bases; bases unmatched to a gene: 12. The germline V gene encodes CDR1 SGHDT and CDR2 YYEEEE. From cysteine to phenylalanine, the CDR3 is 17 amino acids long. The kept DNA is CDR3 alone, 51 bases in frame from the first base. Library construction relied on RT-PCR. Sequencing used a NextSeq 550. In TCRdb, the public reads were trimmed at Q25 with fastp and aligned with MiXCR, with productive beta chains retained. Rows are unified per CDR3 protein, each entry keeping the most common DNA and genes. Counted in this sample were over 400,000 distinct CDR3 sequences; around 16% of them appeared once. The ten largest make up 7.2% of the sample.

Sequenced material: blood, either unsorted or a sorted T cell fraction (not recorded which). The receptor was derived from a human donor who was either an allogeneic HSCT recipient or a stem cell or donor lymphocyte infusion donor (not recorded which). It is not recorded whose cells these are; they may come from a transplant donor. The rearrangement joined TRBV5-6 to TRBJ2-1; 9 central nucleotides agree with TRBD2. The base sequence is TGTGCCAGCAGCTTGGATCCTTTTAGCGGGAGAGATGATGAGCAGTTCTTC. Its translation reads: CASSLDPFSGRDDEQFF.